The source of this T cell receptor beta chain is a study of human T cells and chemical hapten exposure. Whole-study findings and limits: TCRs whose frequency exceeded 1 in 1000 remained the same following DPC sensitization.

The time point is: patch test 1, 2 weeks after DPC sensitization. Regarding treatment: therapeutic diphenylcyclopropenone sensitization with weekly scalp DPC. This clonotype showed up many times. Antigen unknown. The germline CDR1 and CDR2 sequences are MNHEY and SVGEGT. CDR3 length: 14 amino acids. The ends lost 0 bases at V and 4 bases at J; junction bases unmatched: 3. TCRdb recomputed calls from the RACE reads with MiXCR, one row per CDR3 protein. The sample consists of fewer than 500,000 distinct CDR3 sequences, 4.8% of them appearing once. The sequencing used whole blood, collected in connection with sensitization to the hapten diphenylcyclopropenone (DPC). The TCR comes from a woman aged 50 to 60 with alopecia areata. Some clones in this sample may be carry-over from other donors' samples. The rearrangement joins TRBV6-2 or TRBV6-3 to TRBJ2-7, with 7 bases lining up with TRBD2. The CDR3 region is CASSYSGREYEQYF. The CDR3 coding sequence is TGTGCCAGCAGTTACTCCGGGCGGGAGTACGAGCAGTACTTC.